This T cell receptor (beta chain) was profiled in a study of shared clonotypes between healthy human individuals. Profiling relied on immunoSEQ multiplex PCR, and the TCRdb table lists in-frame clones only, not all of them. The profile covers under 1,100,000 clones, with approximately 78% appearing a single time and roughly 0.62% taken by the ten largest. CDR1 is SGHNT, CDR2 YENEEA, per germline. V was cut by 4 bases and J by 7 bases, with 14 bases left in between. CDR3 length: 13 amino acids. The TCR sequence derives from a man aged 18 to 30 in good health. Some clones in this sample may be carry-over from other donors' samples. The sample taken for sequencing was memory CD4+ T cells from PBMCs. Subset described: CD45RA-negative fraction. V gene TRBV11-3 combines with J gene TRBJ2-7; weak D call: TRBD2 (6 bases). CDR3 coding DNA: TGTGCCAGCAGCTCCCGGGCGGGGCATGAGCAGTACTTC. Translation gives CASSSRAGHEQYF.